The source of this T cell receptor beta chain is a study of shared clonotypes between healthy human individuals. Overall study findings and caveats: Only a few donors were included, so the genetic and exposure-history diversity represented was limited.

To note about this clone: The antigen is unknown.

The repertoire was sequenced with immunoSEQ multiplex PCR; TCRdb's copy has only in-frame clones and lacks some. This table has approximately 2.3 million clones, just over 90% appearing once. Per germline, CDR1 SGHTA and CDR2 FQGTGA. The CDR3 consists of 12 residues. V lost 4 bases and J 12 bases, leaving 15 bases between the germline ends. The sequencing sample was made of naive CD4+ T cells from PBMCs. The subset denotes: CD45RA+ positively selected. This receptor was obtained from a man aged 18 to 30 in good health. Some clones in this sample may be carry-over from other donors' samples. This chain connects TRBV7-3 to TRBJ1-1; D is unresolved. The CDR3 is CASSSPPGSTFF. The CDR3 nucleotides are TGTGCCAGCAGCTCACCCCCCGGATCTACTTTCTTT.